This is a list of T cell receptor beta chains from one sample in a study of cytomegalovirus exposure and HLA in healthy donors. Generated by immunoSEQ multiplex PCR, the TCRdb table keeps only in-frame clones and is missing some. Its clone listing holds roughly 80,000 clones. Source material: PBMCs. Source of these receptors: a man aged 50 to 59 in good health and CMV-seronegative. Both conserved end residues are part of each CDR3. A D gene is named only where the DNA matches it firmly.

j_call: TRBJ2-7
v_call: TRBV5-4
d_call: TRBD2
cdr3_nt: TGTGCCAGCAGCTTTAGCGGGGCATCCTACGAGCAGTACTTC
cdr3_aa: CASSFSGASYEQYF

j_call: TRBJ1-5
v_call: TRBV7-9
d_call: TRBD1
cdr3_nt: TGTGCCAGCAGCTTAGGGCGGACAGGGATTGGTCAGCCCCAGCATTTT
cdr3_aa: CASSLGRTGIGQPQHF

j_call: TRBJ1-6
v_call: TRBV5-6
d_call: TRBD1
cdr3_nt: TGTGCCAGCAGCTGGGGACAGAACCATAATTCACCCCTCCACTTT
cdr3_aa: CASSWGQNHNSPLHF

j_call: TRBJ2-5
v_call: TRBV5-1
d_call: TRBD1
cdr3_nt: TGCGCCAGCCAAGGACAGGGGGATCAAGAGACCCAGTACTTC
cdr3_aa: CASQGQGDQETQYF

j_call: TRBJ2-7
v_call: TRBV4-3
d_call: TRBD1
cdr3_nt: TGCGCCAGCAGCCAAGATCCGACAGGGGGTGACGAGCAGTACTTC
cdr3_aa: CASSQDPTGGDEQYF

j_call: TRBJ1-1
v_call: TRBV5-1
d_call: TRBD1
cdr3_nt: TGCGCCAGCAGCGAGAGGACAGGGTACCTTTCTGAAGCTTTCTTT
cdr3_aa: CASSERTGYLSEAFF

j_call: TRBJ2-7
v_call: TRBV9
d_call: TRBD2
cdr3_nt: TGTGCCAGCAGCCAAGCCTCCCGGGGGGACGAGCAGTACTTC
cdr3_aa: CASSQASRGDEQYF

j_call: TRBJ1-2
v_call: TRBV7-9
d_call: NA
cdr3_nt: TGTGCCAGCAGCCCCCGAGGGGGTGACGTGCTCTATGGCTACACCTTC
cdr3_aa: CASSPRGGDVLYGYTF

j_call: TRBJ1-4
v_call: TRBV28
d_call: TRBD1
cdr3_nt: TGTGCCAGCAGCTACGTAAGGACAGGGGCGACTAGAACTAATGAAAAACTGTTTTTT
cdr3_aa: CASSYVRTGATRTNEKLFF

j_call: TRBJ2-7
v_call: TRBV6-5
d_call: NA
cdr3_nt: TGTGCCAGCAGTTACTCGAGGCAGACCGAGCAGTACTTC
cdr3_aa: CASSYSRQTEQYF

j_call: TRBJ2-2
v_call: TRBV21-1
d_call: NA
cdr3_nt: TGTGCCAGCAGCGATAACTGGACAGGGGCCCCCGGAAGGGAGCTGTTTTTT
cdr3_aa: CASSDNWTGAPGRELFF

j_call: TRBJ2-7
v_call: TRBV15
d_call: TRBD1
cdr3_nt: TGTGCCACTGCGTTGGACAGGGGCTACGAGCAGTACTTC
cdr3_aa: CATALDRGYEQYF

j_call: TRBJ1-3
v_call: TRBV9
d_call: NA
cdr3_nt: TGTGCCAGCAGCGCAAGACCAGGGGACACCATATATTTT
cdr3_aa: CASSARPGDTIYF

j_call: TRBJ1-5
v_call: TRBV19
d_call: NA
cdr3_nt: TGTGCCAGTAGTCCTCAGGGCTGGGGCAATCAGCCCCAGCATTTT
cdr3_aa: CASSPQGWGNQPQHF

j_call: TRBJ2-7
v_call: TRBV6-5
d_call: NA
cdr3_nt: TGTGCCAGCAGTTACTCGTCGGCAGGCCGCGCCTACGAGCAGTACTTC
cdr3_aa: CASSYSSAGRAYEQYF

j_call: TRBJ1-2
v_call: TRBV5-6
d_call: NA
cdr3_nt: TGTGCCAGCAGCTTCCGACAAGCCTATGGCTACACCTTC
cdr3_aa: CASSFRQAYGYTF

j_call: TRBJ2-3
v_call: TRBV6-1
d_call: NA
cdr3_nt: TGTGCCAGTTTTCCCGCGGGCGCAGATACGCAGTATTTT
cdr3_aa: CASFPAGADTQYF

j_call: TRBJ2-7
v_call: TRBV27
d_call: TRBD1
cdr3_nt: TGTGCCAGCGCGACCGGGACAGGCTCCTACGAGCAGTACTTC
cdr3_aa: CASATGTGSYEQYF

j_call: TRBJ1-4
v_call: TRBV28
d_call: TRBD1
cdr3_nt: TGTGCCAGCAGTCGACAGGGGCATAGGGAAAAACTGTTTTTT
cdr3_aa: CASSRQGHREKLFF

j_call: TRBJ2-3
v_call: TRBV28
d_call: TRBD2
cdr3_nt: TGTGCCAGCACCTCGGGAGGGGCGGGGGTTGAGGATACGCAGTATTTT
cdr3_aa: CASTSGGAGVEDTQYF

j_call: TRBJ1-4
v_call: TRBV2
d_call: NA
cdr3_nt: TGTGCCAGCAGTGAATTGTCGTCGGCTAATGAAAAACTGTTTTTT
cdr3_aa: CASSELSSANEKLFF

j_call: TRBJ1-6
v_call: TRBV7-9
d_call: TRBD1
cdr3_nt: TGTGCCAGCAGCTTATGGTCACCCGACAGGGGGACAGTAGATTCACCCCTCCACTTT
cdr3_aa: CASSLWSPDRGTVDSPLHF

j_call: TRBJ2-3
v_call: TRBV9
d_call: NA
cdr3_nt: TGTGCCAGCAGCGTAGCAGGCAGGTCCACAGCAGATACGCAGTATTTT
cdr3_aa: CASSVAGRSTADTQYF

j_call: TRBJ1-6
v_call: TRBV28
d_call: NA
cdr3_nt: TGTGCCAGCAGCCCAGCACAGGAAAAAAATTCACCCCTCCACTTT
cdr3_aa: CASSPAQEKNSPLHF

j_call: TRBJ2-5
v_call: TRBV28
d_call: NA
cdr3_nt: TGTGCCAGCAAGTTCACCCCCGGCCAAGAGACCCAGTACTTC
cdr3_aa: CASKFTPGQETQYF

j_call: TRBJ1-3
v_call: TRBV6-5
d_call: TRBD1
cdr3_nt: TGTGCCAGCAGACCCGACAGGGCCGGAAACACCATATATTTT
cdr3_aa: CASRPDRAGNTIYF

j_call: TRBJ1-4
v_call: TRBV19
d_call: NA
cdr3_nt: TGTGCCAGTAGTTTCCCAGGGATTACTAATGAAAAACTGTTTTTT
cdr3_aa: CASSFPGITNEKLFF